The clone carrying this T cell receptor (beta chain) was recorded a few times. Antigen specificity is unknown. Cell sorting via CD45RO/CCR7/CD25/CD127/CD95/CD27 was performed to obtain CD4+ naive, central memory, regulatory and stem cell-like memory cells. The entirety of the isolated RNA underwent reverse transcription, so expressed TCRB transcripts were sequenced. Profiling relied on immunoSEQ multiplex PCR, and the TCRdb table lists in-frame clones only, not all of them. The sample contains a few hundred thousand clones, around 12% of which appear only once. These data come from a study of beta chain features in type 1 diabetes. Germline V lookup: CDR1 SGHTA, CDR2 FQGNSA. V shed 10 bases, J shed 3 bases, and the junction held 7 bases outside the gene matches. This CDR3 contains 14 residues. Findings of the study overall: A definitive answer on HLA type influencing TCRB rearrangement was not reached here. Within patients, naive, central memory and Treg TCRB repertoires seemed more similar than within healthy donors. VDJ junctions from patients with type 1 diabetes contained fewer insertions and more deletions. The study found moderately but significantly shorter TCRB CDR3s in all four CD4+ subsets of Type 1 diabetes patients.

Material for sequencing was naive CD4+ T cells from blood. This chain connects TRBV7-2 to TRBJ2-2, with 8 bases lining up with TRBD1. This sequence originates from a woman between 18 and 30 years old with type 1 diabetes. The CDR3 DNA sequence: TGTGCCAAAAGGACAGGGCCGGACACCGGGGAGCTGTTTTTT. Amino acid sequence: CAKRTGPDTGELFF.